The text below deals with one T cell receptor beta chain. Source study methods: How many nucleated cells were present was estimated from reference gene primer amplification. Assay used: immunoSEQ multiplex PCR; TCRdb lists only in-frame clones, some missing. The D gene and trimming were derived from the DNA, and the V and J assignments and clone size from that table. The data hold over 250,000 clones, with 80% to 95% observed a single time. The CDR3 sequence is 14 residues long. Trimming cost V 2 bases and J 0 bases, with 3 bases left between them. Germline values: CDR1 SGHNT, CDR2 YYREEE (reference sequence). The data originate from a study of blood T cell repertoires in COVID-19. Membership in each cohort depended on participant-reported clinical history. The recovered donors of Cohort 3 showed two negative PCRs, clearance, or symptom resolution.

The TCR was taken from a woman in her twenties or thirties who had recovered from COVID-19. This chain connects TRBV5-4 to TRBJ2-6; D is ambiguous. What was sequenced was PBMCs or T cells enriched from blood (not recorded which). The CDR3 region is CASSFSSGANVLTF. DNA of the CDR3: TGTGCCAGCAGCTTTAGCTCTGGGGCCAACGTCCTGACTTTC.